This section outlines one TCR beta chain sequence together with its context. This entry comes from a study of blood T cell repertoires in COVID-19. Study context: Spain, Italy and the United States supplied samples that represented acute and convalescent COVID-19. In each case, the material was cDNA or gDNA derived from T cells, B-cell-depleted T cells, or PBMCs.

As originally analysed: Estimation of nucleated cell counts relied on the amplification of reference gene primers. Here immunoSEQ multiplex PCR was the method, and the copy in TCRdb shows in-frame clones only, minus some. V and J calls and clone size come straight from that table; D and trimming were deduced from the DNA. The data contain fewer than 250,000 clones, 70% to 80% of them singletons. The junction had 3 bases not matched to a gene; V was cut back by 5 bases and J by 2 bases. The CDR3 has 13 residues. The J gene is TRBJ2-7, the V gene TRBV12-3 or TRBV12-4; 7 nucleotides agree with TRBD1. The specimen was peripheral blood. The receptor was isolated from a woman between 45 and 65 years old with acute or convalescent COVID-19. CDR3 coding DNA: TGTGCCAGCAGTCAAGGGACAGCCTACGAGCAGTACTTC. Its translation is CASSQGTAYEQYF.